This record covers a single T cell receptor (beta chain). This CDR3 spans 16 amino acids. Looked up from germline, CDR1 is MGHRA and CDR2 is YSYEKL. With 2 bases removed from V and 4 bases from J, the gap between germline ends came to 16 bases. This entry belongs to a study of blood T cell repertoires in COVID-19. In the study overall: Sample material is recorded as cDNA or gDNA derived from T cells, B-cell-depleted T cells, or PBMCs.

Authors' analysis steps: Reference gene primer amplification gave nucleated cell count estimates. The repertoire was sequenced with immunoSEQ multiplex PCR; TCRdb's copy has only in-frame clones and lacks some. That table gives V, J and clone size, and the DNA gave D and trimming. This sample yields 120,000 or so clones, of which about four fifths are seen a single time; 16% belongs to the top ten. The sequencing input was peripheral blood. This TCR derives from a man aged 60 to 69 with active or convalescent COVID-19. This chain joins TRBV4-1 and TRBJ2-3; TRBD2 might be the D (6 bases). The CDR3 region is CASSQTGVGTADTQYF. The CDR3 bases are TGCGCCAGCAGCCAAACGGGAGTAGGGACCGCAGATACGCAGTATTTT.